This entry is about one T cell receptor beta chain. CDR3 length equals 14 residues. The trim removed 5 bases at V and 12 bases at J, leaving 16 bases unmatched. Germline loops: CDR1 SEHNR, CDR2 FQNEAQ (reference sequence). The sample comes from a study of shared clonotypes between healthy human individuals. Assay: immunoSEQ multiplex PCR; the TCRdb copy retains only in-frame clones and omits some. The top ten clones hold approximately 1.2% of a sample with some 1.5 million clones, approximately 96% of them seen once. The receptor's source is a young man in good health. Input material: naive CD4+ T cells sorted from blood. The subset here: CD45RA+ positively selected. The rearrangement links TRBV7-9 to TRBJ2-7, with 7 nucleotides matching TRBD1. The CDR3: CASSPYKGPGQPYF. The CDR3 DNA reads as TGTGCCAGCAGCCCATATAAGGGACCGGGACAGCCGTACTTC.